One sample yielded the 2 T cell receptor beta chains listed below, sequenced in a study of cytomegalovirus exposure and HLA in healthy donors. 60 Vbeta and 13 Jbeta primers were used in PCR. Only in-frame clones appear in the TCRdb table, and some are missing; sequencing was by immunoSEQ multiplex PCR. The profile shows roughly 250,000 clones, 80% of them singletons. Sequencing was performed on PBMCs. Source of these receptors: a girl aged 2 to 10 in good health and CMV-seronegative.

V gene TRBV7-3 combines with J gene TRBJ1-1; TRBD1 matches 8 bases. The germline gives CDR1 SGHTA, CDR2 FQGTGA. CDR3 length: 14 amino acids. V dropped 5 bases and J dropped 1; count of bases not matched to a gene: 3. DNA for the CDR3: TGTGCCAGCAGCCTGGACAGGGCGAACACTGAAGCTTTCTTT. It encodes CASSLDRANTEAFF.

This clone was observed a single time. The rearrangement joins TRBV15 to TRBJ2-1; TRBD2 aligns across 8 bases. The CDR3 loop spans 15 amino acids. J lost 6 bases, V lost 3 bases, and 7 bases had no gene match. CDR1 is LNHNV and CDR2 is YYDKDF in the germline V gene (reference sequence). The CDR3 protein is CATSRAGGGPNEQFF. DNA of the CDR3: TGTGCCACCAGCAGGGCCGGGGGGGGCCCCAATGAGCAGTTCTTC.